The rows below give T cell receptor beta chains drawn from one sample of a study of persistence of HIV-infected CD4 T cells. Produced via immunoSEQ multiplex PCR; TCRdb's table is partial and in-frame only. The data hold around 9,200 clones, with roughly 84% observed a single time. No antigen is known for these receptors. The material was CD4+ T cells sorted from PBMCs after roughly 18-hour stimulation, obtained from a patient who received antiretroviral therapy. These receptors were taken from an adult woman with HIV who was CMV-seropositive. The CDR3 runs from the conserved cysteine through the conserved F or W. A D gene is named only where the DNA matches it firmly. Only part of the rows carry a size: once, few, many, or a class if the clone is expanded.

CDR3nt	CDR3aa	v_gene	abundance	d_gene	j_gene
TGTGCCAGCAGTTTTTGGGAGGGGGCGGAGAACACTGAAGCTTTCTTT	CASSFWEGAENTEAFF	TRBV28	NA	TRBD1	TRBJ1-1
TGTGCCAGTAGTATAGGGGTAGGTAGGGGAAATAGCAATCAGCCCCAGCATTTT	CASSIGVGRGNSNQPQHF	TRBV19	NA	NA	TRBJ1-5
TGTGCCACCCGAGCAGGTATGAACACTGAAGCTTTCTTT	CATRAGMNTEAFF	TRBV24-1	NA	NA	TRBJ1-1
TGTGCCAGTAGTATCTTTAGGGGGGCGAGCAATCAGCCCCAGCATTTT	CASSIFRGASNQPQHF	TRBV19	NA	NA	TRBJ1-5
TGTGCCAGCAGCCTAAGACTGCGCTCTGGAAACACCATATATTTT	CASSLRLRSGNTIYF	TRBV7-2	NA	NA	TRBJ1-3
TGTGCCAGCGTCATGAACACTGAAGCTTTCTTT	CASVMNTEAFF	TRBV28	NA	NA	TRBJ1-1
TGTGCCACCCGGTTGGTTGGCTACACCTTC	CATRLVGYTF	TRBV28	NA	NA	TRBJ1-2
TGTGCCAGCAGCACTCAGGGGTTCTATGGCTACACCTTC	CASSTQGFYGYTF	TRBV7-2	once	NA	TRBJ1-2
TGTGCCAGCACCCCTGGGGCCAGGGCCTACGAGCAGTACTTC	CASTPGARAYEQYF	TRBV28	once	NA	TRBJ2-7
TGTGCCACCAGCAGGTCGACAGGGGCACAAGAAAAACTGTTTTTT	CATSRSTGAQEKLFF	TRBV15	NA	TRBD1	TRBJ1-4
TGTGCCAGCAGTGAACTCGGAAGACAGCCTCAAAACATTCAGTACTTC	CASSELGRQPQNIQYF	TRBV6-1	few	NA	TRBJ2-4
TGCAGTGCTAGTCTTGGGTCTACCTCGGGTCAGCCCCAGCATTTT	CSASLGSTSGQPQHF	TRBV20-1	NA	NA	TRBJ1-5
TGTGCCAGCAAACCGGACAGGGGGCTCGAGCAGTACTTC	CASKPDRGLEQYF	TRBV2	NA	TRBD1	TRBJ2-7
TGTGCCAGCAGCCACTTCCGGGACAAACCCCAGCCCCAGCATTTT	CASSHFRDKPQPQHF	TRBV3-1/TRBV3-2	NA	NA	TRBJ1-5
TGCGCCAGCAGCCAAGGAAGGGCTAAGAGCGGGACAGGGATTGATGAAAAACTGTTTTTT	CASSQGRAKSGTGIDEKLFF	TRBV4-1	NA	TRBD1	TRBJ1-4
TGTGCCAGCAGCCAACAATACGAGCAGTACTTC	CASSQQYEQYF	TRBV6-1	NA	NA	TRBJ2-7
TGTGCCAGCAGCGTTGGGATTTCTGGGGCCAACGTCCTGACTTTC	CASSVGISGANVLTF	TRBV7-6	NA	NA	TRBJ2-6
TGTGCCAGCAGCTTGGAAATGTCCGCCGGGGAGCTGTTTTTT	CASSLEMSAGELFF	TRBV5-6	NA	NA	TRBJ2-2
TGTGCCAGCAGTAGCGGAGGACAGTTTTACTCTGGAAACACCATATATTTT	CASSSGGQFYSGNTIYF	TRBV7-2	NA	NA	TRBJ1-3
TGTGCCAGCAGCCCGGTGGGACAGGGGCACGGAAACACCATATATTTT	CASSPVGQGHGNTIYF	TRBV14	NA	TRBD1	TRBJ1-3
TGTGCCAGCAGCGTAGGTCTAGCGGGGATCCAAGAGACCCAGTACTTC	CASSVGLAGIQETQYF	TRBV9	NA	TRBD2	TRBJ2-5
TGTGCCAGCAGCCGGGGACTAGCGGGAGCGGGTGAGCAGTACTTC	CASSRGLAGAGEQYF	TRBV3-1/TRBV3-2	NA	TRBD2	TRBJ2-7
TGCGCCAGCAGCCTGGGACAGAATTCACCCCTCCACTTT	CASSLGQNSPLHF	TRBV5-1	NA	TRBD1	TRBJ1-6
TGCGCCACCTCGTCTTCACTAGCGGTCAGCACAGATACGCAGTATTTT	CATSSSLAVSTDTQYF	TRBV5-1	NA	TRBD2	TRBJ2-3
TGTGCCAGCAGCCAACCCGGGGACAGGGCTGGAAACACCATATATTTT	CASSQPGDRAGNTIYF	TRBV14	large	TRBD1	TRBJ1-3
TGTGCCAGCAGCTTGGACAGGGTGGGGCAAGAGACCCAGTACTTC	CASSLDRVGQETQYF	TRBV5-4	NA	NA	TRBJ2-5
TGCGCCAGCAGCCAAGATCTAGCACAGGGCTATGGCTACACCTTC	CASSQDLAQGYGYTF	TRBV4-3	NA	NA	TRBJ1-2
TGTGCCACCAGTGTGATTTCCGGGACAGGGAATCAGCCCCAGCATTTT	CATSVISGTGNQPQHF	TRBV15	NA	TRBD1	TRBJ1-5